This is a list of T cell receptor beta chains from one sample in a study of blood T cell repertoires in COVID-19. Libraries were prepared by immunoSEQ multiplex PCR; TCRdb keeps only in-frame clonotypes and omits some of them. The sample carries a few hundred thousand clones, 70% to 90% recorded once. The sample taken for sequencing was peripheral blood. Receptors originate from a woman between 55 and 75 years old with acute or convalescent COVID-19. The CDR3 runs from the conserved cysteine through the conserved F or W. Each record gives: V gene, clone size, J gene, D gene, CDR3 DNA, CDR3 protein. The D gene is left open where the match is weak. A clone size is listed for some rows: how often the clone was seen (once, few, many), or a class if it is expanded.

v_call: TRBV5-6
clone_size: .
j_call: TRBJ1-2
d_call: TRBD1
cdr3_nt: TGTGCCAGCAGCATCCGGGACAGGGTACCTCCCACCTTC
cdr3_aa: CASSIRDRVPPTF

v_call: TRBV7-9
clone_size: .
j_call: TRBJ1-2
d_call: .
cdr3_nt: TGTGCCAGCAGCTTAAAAGCAGGGGACCTCTATGGCTACACCTTC
cdr3_aa: CASSLKAGDLYGYTF

v_call: TRBV25-1
clone_size: .
j_call: TRBJ1-1
d_call: TRBD1
cdr3_nt: TGTGCCAGCTTCCAACCTACGGACAGGGAAGCTTTCTTT
cdr3_aa: CASFQPTDREAFF

v_call: TRBV5-1
clone_size: .
j_call: TRBJ2-1
d_call: TRBD2
cdr3_nt: TGCGCCAGCAGCTCTGGACTAGCGGGTCAAAAGGGTTACAATGAGCAGTTCTTC
cdr3_aa: CASSSGLAGQKGYNEQFF

v_call: TRBV2
clone_size: .
j_call: TRBJ2-3
d_call: .
cdr3_nt: TGTGCCAGCAGTCGGGCCCAGACAGAGGCAGATACGCAGTATTTT
cdr3_aa: CASSRAQTEADTQYF

v_call: TRBV4-3
clone_size: few
j_call: TRBJ1-6
d_call: .
cdr3_nt: TGCGCCAGCAGCCAAGATCGCACAGTCTATAATTCACCCCTCCACTTT
cdr3_aa: CASSQDRTVYNSPLHF

v_call: TRBV4-3
clone_size: once
j_call: TRBJ2-5
d_call: TRBD1
cdr3_nt: TGCGCCAGCAGCCCTAGGGACAGGGCCCAAGAGACCCAGTACTTC
cdr3_aa: CASSPRDRAQETQYF

v_call: TRBV28
clone_size: .
j_call: TRBJ1-1
d_call: TRBD1
cdr3_nt: TGTGCCAGCAGCCGCCCTCGACAGGGTAGGGAAGCTTTCTTT
cdr3_aa: CASSRPRQGREAFF

v_call: TRBV27
clone_size: .
j_call: TRBJ2-5
d_call: .
cdr3_nt: TGTGCCAGCAGTTCCCGGGACTTACAAGAGACCCAGTACTTC
cdr3_aa: CASSSRDLQETQYF

v_call: TRBV28
clone_size: .
j_call: TRBJ1-2
d_call: .
cdr3_nt: TGTGCCAGCAGCCCCCCCCTAGGCGGGGGCAGTGGCTACACCTTC
cdr3_aa: CASSPPLGGGSGYTF

v_call: TRBV25-1
clone_size: .
j_call: TRBJ1-4
d_call: TRBD1
cdr3_nt: TGTGCCAGCAGTACACAGGGGGCGTTGGGCGAAAAACTGTTTTTT
cdr3_aa: CASSTQGALGEKLFF

v_call: TRBV6-5
clone_size: .
j_call: TRBJ1-5
d_call: .
cdr3_nt: TGTGCCAGCAGTCCCCAGCGGGGTATCCAGCCCCAGCATTTT
cdr3_aa: CASSPQRGIQPQHF

v_call: TRBV20-1
clone_size: .
j_call: TRBJ2-7
d_call: TRBD2
cdr3_nt: TGCAGTGCTAGTGAACTAGCGGGAGGGAAGGAGCAGTACTTC
cdr3_aa: CSASELAGGKEQYF

v_call: TRBV9
clone_size: .
j_call: TRBJ2-4
d_call: TRBD2
cdr3_nt: TGTGCCAGCAGCGCCAGAATGGAGCGGCTAGCGGGAGCCTTAGCCAAAAACATTCAGTACTTC
cdr3_aa: CASSARMERLAGALAKNIQYF

v_call: TRBV6-5
clone_size: .
j_call: TRBJ1-5
d_call: .
cdr3_nt: TGTGCCAGCAGAGCAGGGGTAAATCAGCCCCAGCATTTT
cdr3_aa: CASRAGVNQPQHF

v_call: TRBV20-1
clone_size: once
j_call: TRBJ2-7
d_call: .
cdr3_nt: TGCAGTGCTAGTGTCAGGGATAAATCCTACGAGCAGTACTTC
cdr3_aa: CSASVRDKSYEQYF

v_call: TRBV6-5
clone_size: .
j_call: TRBJ2-1
d_call: .
cdr3_nt: TGTGCCAGCAGTTTGCCGGGTCTCTCCTACAATGAGCAGTTCTTC
cdr3_aa: CASSLPGLSYNEQFF

v_call: TRBV4-3
clone_size: .
j_call: TRBJ1-1
d_call: .
cdr3_nt: TGCGCCAGCAGCCAAGACCAGGGGCTCCTCCCTGAAGCTTTCTTT
cdr3_aa: CASSQDQGLLPEAFF

v_call: TRBV11-3
clone_size: .
j_call: TRBJ2-1
d_call: .
cdr3_nt: TGTGCCAGCAGCTCGGGGTGGAATGAGCAGTTCTTC
cdr3_aa: CASSSGWNEQFF

v_call: TRBV24-1
clone_size: .
j_call: TRBJ1-1
d_call: .
cdr3_nt: TGTGCCACCAGTGATCGGTGGGGGGCTGAAGCTTTCTTT
cdr3_aa: CATSDRWGAEAFF

v_call: TRBV9
clone_size: .
j_call: TRBJ2-2
d_call: TRBD2
cdr3_nt: TGTGCCAGCAGCCCTAGCGGGAGGGCCGCCGGGGAGCTGTTTTTT
cdr3_aa: CASSPSGRAAGELFF

v_call: TRBV28
clone_size: .
j_call: TRBJ2-2
d_call: TRBD2
cdr3_nt: TGTGCCAGCAGTTCTTGGACTAGCGGAGACACCGGGGAGCTGTTTTTT
cdr3_aa: CASSSWTSGDTGELFF

v_call: TRBV28
clone_size: .
j_call: TRBJ2-1
d_call: .
cdr3_nt: TGTGCCAGCCTTAGCGGAAGCTCCTACAATGAGCAGTTCTTC
cdr3_aa: CASLSGSSYNEQFF

v_call: TRBV28
clone_size: .
j_call: TRBJ1-5
d_call: .
cdr3_nt: TGTGCCAGCAGTGTTCACAGGGACGGGAGCAATCAGCCCCAGCATTTT
cdr3_aa: CASSVHRDGSNQPQHF

v_call: TRBV9
clone_size: .
j_call: TRBJ2-3
d_call: .
cdr3_nt: TGTGCCAGCAGCGTTGGGGGACTCTACTTGCGCGCGGATACGCAGTATTTT
cdr3_aa: CASSVGGLYLRADTQYF

v_call: TRBV2
clone_size: .
j_call: TRBJ2-2
d_call: TRBD2
cdr3_nt: TGTGCCAGCAGTGAACTCGGCGGGAGGGCCGTGAACACCGGGGAGCTGTTTTTT
cdr3_aa: CASSELGGRAVNTGELFF

v_call: TRBV27
clone_size: once
j_call: TRBJ1-2
d_call: .
cdr3_nt: TGTGCCAGCAGTTTAGGGGTAGGGGACTATGGCTACACCTTC
cdr3_aa: CASSLGVGDYGYTF

v_call: TRBV18
clone_size: few
j_call: TRBJ2-7
d_call: TRBD1
cdr3_nt: TGTGCCAGCTCACCGGGACAGGGCGAGCAGTACTTC
cdr3_aa: CASSPGQGEQYF

v_call: TRBV7-9
clone_size: .
j_call: TRBJ1-2
d_call: .
cdr3_nt: TGTGCCAGCGGATCCCTACAGGGAGTATCCTATGGCTACACCTTC
cdr3_aa: CASGSLQGVSYGYTF

v_call: TRBV7-8
clone_size: .
j_call: TRBJ2-2
d_call: TRBD2
cdr3_nt: TGTGCCAGCAGCTCACCGACTAGCCCCGGGGAGCTGTTTTTT
cdr3_aa: CASSSPTSPGELFF

v_call: TRBV7-2
clone_size: .
j_call: TRBJ2-7
d_call: TRBD2
cdr3_nt: TGTGCCAGCAGCTTGAACCGACTAGCGGGAGGTGCCGAGCAGTACTTC
cdr3_aa: CASSLNRLAGGAEQYF

v_call: TRBV19
clone_size: .
j_call: TRBJ2-1
d_call: TRBD1
cdr3_nt: TGTGCCTCCTACGGGACAGGACCCGCCAATGAGCAGTTCTTC
cdr3_aa: CASYGTGPANEQFF

v_call: TRBV9
clone_size: .
j_call: TRBJ1-2
d_call: .
cdr3_nt: TGTGCCAGCAGCGTGGACAGCCTCAAAAACTATGGCTACACCTTC
cdr3_aa: CASSVDSLKNYGYTF

v_call: TRBV5-1
clone_size: .
j_call: TRBJ2-1
d_call: TRBD1
cdr3_nt: TGCGCCAGCAGCTTGGAGACCGGGACAGTCGTTCATGAGCAGTTCTTC
cdr3_aa: CASSLETGTVVHEQFF

v_call: TRBV11-2
clone_size: .
j_call: TRBJ2-7
d_call: TRBD2
cdr3_nt: TGTGCCAGCAGCGTAAGCGGGAGCTCCTACGAGCAGTACTTC
cdr3_aa: CASSVSGSSYEQYF